The rows below give T cell receptor beta chains drawn from one sample of a study of blood T cell repertoires in COVID-19. Repertoires were generated with immunoSEQ multiplex PCR, while TCRdb's copy carries only in-frame clones and drops some. The repertoire holds 150,000 to 200,000 clones, with more than 75% as singletons. Sequencing input: PBMCs or T cells enriched from blood (not recorded which). These receptors originate from a woman aged 50 to 65 who had recovered from COVID-19. The CDR3 runs from the conserved cysteine through the conserved F or W. Each record gives: V gene, CDR3 length, CDR3 protein.

>TRBV28|15
CASSFSVIYGNEQFF
>TRBV6-2/TRBV6-3|21
CASSYSGLAGGPAGYKETQYF
>TRBV4-1|17
CASSQDPGAGAWYEQYF
>TRBV29-1|14
CSASGTGDYNEQFF
>TRBV19|15
CAVNRGLGITDTQYF
>TRBV21-1|14
CASSNQGCSEKLFF
>TRBV6-2/TRBV6-3|15
CASSRASSQGTEAFF
>TRBV28|15
CASRSPGHHNSPLHF
>TRBV20-1|14
CSASLRTGGSGYTF
>TRBV18|14
CASSPTGDRETQYF
>TRBV5-1|16
CASSPTPAGSAGGYTF
>TRBV29-1|16
CSGTTGDGGTKNIQYF
>TRBV28|15
CASSTMKDWDYGYTF
>TRBV5-1|13
CASSFGQGGPQFF
>TRBV6-6|15
CASTLGIRAGNTIYF
>TRBV7-6|14
CASSRYREQETQYF
>TRBV29-1|13
CSSLTQANTEAFF
>TRBV7-2|14
CASSLTGVDSPLHF
>TRBV27|13
CASSLSYTGELFF
>TRBV19|14
CASSRGQIGSPLHF
>TRBV5-4|14
CASSRTGQGYGQYF
>TRBV7-9|13
CASSRVGGTEAFF
>TRBV27|15
CASSFQRSGANVLTF
>TRBV9|18
CASSARDTRNSGANVLTF
>TRBV7-8|14
CASSWGTPSYEQYF
>TRBV3-1/TRBV3-2|14
CASSLRQGAEEQYF
>TRBV9|15
CASSLTSGRASEQFF